These 6 T cell receptor beta chains were all obtained from the same sample, sequenced in a study of early T cells in non-severe SARS-CoV-2 infection (dated by TCRdb to 2020 to 2023). The method behind the library was 5' RACE. TCRdb records NextSeq 500 as the sequencer. In-frame beta chains were kept once TCRdb had trimmed the public reads at Q25 with fastp and called clones with MiXCR. Rows are combined by CDR3 protein, so each entry shows the most common genes and DNA. This sample holds about 69,000 distinct CDR3 sequences; roughly 10% were observed only once. The ten most abundant clones make up 5.9% of the sample. Sequenced material: whole blood. These TCRs come from an adult who was a healthcare worker with PCR-confirmed SARS-CoV-2 infection or an uninfected control (not recorded which).

V usage is TRBV5-5 and J usage is TRBJ2-2; 16 bases agree with TRBD2. Looked up from germline, CDR1 is SGHKS and CDR2 is YYEKEE (reference sequence). The CDR3 spans 18 residues. Trimming took 4 bases from V and 7 from J; bases not matched to a gene: 10. The CDR3 reads CASSRSGTSGRADGELFF. CDR3 nucleotides: TGTGCCAGCAGCCGATCCGGGACTAGCGGGAGGGCAGACGGGGAGCTGTTTTTT.

This chain links TRBV6-5 with TRBJ1-3; D uncertain. Per the germline V gene, CDR1 is MNHEY and CDR2 is SVGAGI. The CDR3 has 14 amino acids. V lost 6 bases to trimming and J lost 4 bases, with 13 bases between them. CDR3 sequence: CASSRSQAGNTIYF. As DNA, the CDR3 is TGTGCCAGCAGCCGTTCCCAGGCCGGAAACACCATATATTTT.

This chain links TRBV11-2 with TRBJ2-1, with no clear D. V was shortened by 0 bases and J by 9 bases, with 12 bases between the two germline ends. In germline, CDR1 is SGHAT, CDR2 FQNNGV. The CDR3 is 14 residues long. The chain's CDR3 is CASSLDLVDGEQFF. The CDR3 DNA reads as TGTGCCAGCAGCTTAGATCTTGTCGACGGTGAGCAGTTCTTC.

This clonotype has only a few counts. V usage is TRBV10-3 and J usage is TRBJ2-3, with 11 bases aligning to TRBD2. Looked up from germline, CDR1 is ENHRY and CDR2 is SYGVKD. The CDR3 loop spans 17 amino acids. Trimming removed 4 bases from V and 1 base from J; junction bases left unmatched: 7. CDR3 loop: CAISAHPTSGGTDTQYF. The CDR3 DNA sequence: TGTGCCATCAGTGCCCACCCGACTAGCGGGGGCACAGATACGCAGTATTTT.

This clonotype was recorded at least ten times. The rearrangement uses TRBV20-1 and TRBJ2-1; D perhaps matches TRBD1 (5 bases). The CDR3 has 13 amino acids. Trimming left V 6 bases short and J 0 bases short, with 9 bases between. The germline V gene encodes CDR1 DFQATT and CDR2 SNEGSKA (reference sequence). The CDR3 coding sequence is TGCAGTGCCGACAGAGGCTCCTACAATGAGCAGTTCTTC. Residues: CSADRGSYNEQFF.

This clonotype was picked up many times. The chain is built from TRBV20-1 and TRBJ2-7, with D tentatively TRBD2 (6 bases). CDR1 is DFQATT and CDR2 is SNEGSKA in the germline V gene (reference sequence). The CDR3 length is 15 residues. Trimming took off 0 bases at V and 3 bases at J, with 15 bases between the two ends. The CDR3 is CSARDLGQGGYEQYF. The DNA for the CDR3 is TGCAGTGCTAGAGATCTAGGGCAGGGAGGCTACGAGCAGTACTTC.